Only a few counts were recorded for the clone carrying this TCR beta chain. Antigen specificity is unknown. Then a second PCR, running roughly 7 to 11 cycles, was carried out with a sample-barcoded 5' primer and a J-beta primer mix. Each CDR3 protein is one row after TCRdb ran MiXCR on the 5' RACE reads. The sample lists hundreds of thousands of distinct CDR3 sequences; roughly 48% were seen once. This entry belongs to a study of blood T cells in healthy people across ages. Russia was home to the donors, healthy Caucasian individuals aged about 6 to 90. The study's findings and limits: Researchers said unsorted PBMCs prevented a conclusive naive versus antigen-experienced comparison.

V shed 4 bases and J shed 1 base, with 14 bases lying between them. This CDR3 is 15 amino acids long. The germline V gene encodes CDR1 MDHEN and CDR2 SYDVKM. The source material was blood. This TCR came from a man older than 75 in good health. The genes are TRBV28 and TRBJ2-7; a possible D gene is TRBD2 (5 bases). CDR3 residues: CASSSSGGFSYEQYF. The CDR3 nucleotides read TGTGCCAGCAGTTCCAGCGGCGGGTTTTCCTACGAGCAGTACTTC.